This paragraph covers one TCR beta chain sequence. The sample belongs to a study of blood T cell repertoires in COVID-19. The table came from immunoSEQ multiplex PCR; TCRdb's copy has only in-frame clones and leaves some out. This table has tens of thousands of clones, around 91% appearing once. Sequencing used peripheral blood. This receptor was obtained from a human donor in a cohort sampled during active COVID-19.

The CDR3: CASSPLQGTNEKLFF. DNA for the CDR3: TGTGCCAGCTCACCATTACAGGGGACTAATGAAAAACTGTTTTTT. The chain has TRBV18 and TRBJ1-4, with 7 positions matching TRBD1. Germline lookup yields CDR1 KGHSH and CDR2 LQKENI. The CDR3 consists of 15 residues. V shed 2 bases and J 2 bases; nucleotides not matched to a gene: 2.